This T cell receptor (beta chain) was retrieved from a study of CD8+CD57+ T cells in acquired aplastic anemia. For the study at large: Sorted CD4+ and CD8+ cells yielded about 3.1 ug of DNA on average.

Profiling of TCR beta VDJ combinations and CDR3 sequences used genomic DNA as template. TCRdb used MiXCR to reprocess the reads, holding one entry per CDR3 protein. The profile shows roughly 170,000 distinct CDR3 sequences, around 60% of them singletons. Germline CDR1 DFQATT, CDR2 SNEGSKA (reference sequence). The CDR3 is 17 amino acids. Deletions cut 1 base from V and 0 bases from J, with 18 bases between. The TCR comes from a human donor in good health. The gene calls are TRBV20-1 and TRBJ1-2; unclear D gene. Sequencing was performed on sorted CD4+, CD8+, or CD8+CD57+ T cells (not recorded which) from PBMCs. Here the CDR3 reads CSARVAIFLCANYGYTF. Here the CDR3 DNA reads TGCAGTGCTAGAGTGGCTATATTCTTATGCGCTAACTATGGCTACACCTTC.